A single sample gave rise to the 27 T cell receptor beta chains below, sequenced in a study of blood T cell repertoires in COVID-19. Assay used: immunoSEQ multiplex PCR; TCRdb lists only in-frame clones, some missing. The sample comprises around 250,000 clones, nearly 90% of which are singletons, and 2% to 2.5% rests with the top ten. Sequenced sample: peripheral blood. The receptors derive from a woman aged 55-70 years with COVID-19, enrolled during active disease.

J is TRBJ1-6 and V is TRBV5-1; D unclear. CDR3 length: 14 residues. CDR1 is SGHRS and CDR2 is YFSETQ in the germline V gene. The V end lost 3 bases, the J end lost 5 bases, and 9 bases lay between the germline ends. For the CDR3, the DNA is TGCGCCAGCAGCTATACAGAGAATAATTCACCCCTCCACTTT. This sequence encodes CASSYTENNSPLHF.

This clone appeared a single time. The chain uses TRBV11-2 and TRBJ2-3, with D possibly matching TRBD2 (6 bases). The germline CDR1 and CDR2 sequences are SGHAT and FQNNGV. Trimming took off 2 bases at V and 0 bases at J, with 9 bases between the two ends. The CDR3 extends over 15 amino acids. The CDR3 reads CASSLISGSTDTQYF. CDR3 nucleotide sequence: TGTGCCAGCAGCTTAATTAGCGGAAGCACAGATACGCAGTATTTT.

The CDR3 DNA reads as TGCGCCAGCAGCCAAGAGAATAGCGGGGGCTCCTACAATGAGCAGTTCTTC. This gives the protein CASSQENSGGSYNEQFF. J is TRBJ2-1 and V is TRBV4-1, with 9 bases aligning to TRBD2. Germline V gene sequence: CDR1 MGHRA, CDR2 YSYEKL. The trim removed 0 bases at V and 0 bases at J, leaving 3 bases unmatched. The CDR3 is made up of 17 amino acids.

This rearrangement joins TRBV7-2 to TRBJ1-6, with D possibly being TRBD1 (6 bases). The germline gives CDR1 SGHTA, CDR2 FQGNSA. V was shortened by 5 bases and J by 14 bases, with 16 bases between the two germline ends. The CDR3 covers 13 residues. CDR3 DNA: TGTGCCAGCAGCAAGAACAGGGAGGGCACCCTCCACTTT. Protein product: CASSKNREGTLHF.

This CDR3 is CAWRGNTEAFF. The CDR3 DNA is TGTGCCTGGAGGGGCAACACTGAAGCTTTCTTT. The rearrangement links TRBV30 to TRBJ1-1; D remains unclear. Trimming pared 3 bases from V and 2 bases from J, leaving 4 bases between. The germline gives CDR1 GTSNPN, CDR2 SVGIG (reference sequence). This CDR3 spans 11 amino acids.

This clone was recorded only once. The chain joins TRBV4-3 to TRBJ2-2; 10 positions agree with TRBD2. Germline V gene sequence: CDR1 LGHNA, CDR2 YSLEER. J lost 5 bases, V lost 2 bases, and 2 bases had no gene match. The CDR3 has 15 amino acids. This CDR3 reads CASSQLAGETGELFF. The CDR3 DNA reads TGCGCCAGCAGCCAACTAGCGGGGGAGACCGGGGAGCTGTTTTTT.

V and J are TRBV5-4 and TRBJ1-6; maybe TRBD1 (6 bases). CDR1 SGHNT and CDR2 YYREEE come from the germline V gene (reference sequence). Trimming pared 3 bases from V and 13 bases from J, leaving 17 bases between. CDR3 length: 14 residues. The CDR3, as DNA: TGTGCCAGCAGCTCACAGGGCAATACGTCGCCCCTCCACTTT. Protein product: CASSSQGNTSPLHF. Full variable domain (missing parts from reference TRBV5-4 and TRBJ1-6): ETGVTQSPTHLIKTRGQQVTLRCSSQSGHNTVSWYQQALGQGPQFIFQYYREEENGRGNFPPRFSGLQFPNYSSELNVNALELDDSALYLCASSSQGNTSPLHFGNGTRLTVT.

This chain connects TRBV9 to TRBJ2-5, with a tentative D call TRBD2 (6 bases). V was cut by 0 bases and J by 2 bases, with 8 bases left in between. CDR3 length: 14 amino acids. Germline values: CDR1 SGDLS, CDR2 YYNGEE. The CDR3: CASSVGLVQETQYF. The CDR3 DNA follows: TGTGCCAGCAGCGTAGGACTAGTTCAAGAGACCCAGTACTTC. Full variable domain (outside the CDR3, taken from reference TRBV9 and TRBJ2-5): DSGVTQTPKHLITATGQRVTLRCSPRSGDLSVYWYQQSLDQGLQFLIQYYNGEERAKGNILERFSAQQFPDLHSELNLSSLELGDSALYFCASSVGLVQETQYFGPGTRLLVL.

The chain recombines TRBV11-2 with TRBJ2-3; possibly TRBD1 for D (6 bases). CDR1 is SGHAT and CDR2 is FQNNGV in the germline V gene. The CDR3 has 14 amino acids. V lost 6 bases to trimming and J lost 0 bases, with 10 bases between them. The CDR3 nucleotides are TGTGCCAGCAGTCGGACAGTTAGCACAGATACGCAGTATTTT. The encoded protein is CASSRTVSTDTQYF.

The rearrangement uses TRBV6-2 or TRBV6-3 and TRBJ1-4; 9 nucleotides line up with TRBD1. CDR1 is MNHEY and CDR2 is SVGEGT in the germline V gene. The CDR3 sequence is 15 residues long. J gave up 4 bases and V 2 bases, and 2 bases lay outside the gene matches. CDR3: CASSYAGQGNEKLFF. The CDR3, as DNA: TGTGCCAGCAGTTACGCGGGACAGGGTAATGAAAAACTGTTTTTT.

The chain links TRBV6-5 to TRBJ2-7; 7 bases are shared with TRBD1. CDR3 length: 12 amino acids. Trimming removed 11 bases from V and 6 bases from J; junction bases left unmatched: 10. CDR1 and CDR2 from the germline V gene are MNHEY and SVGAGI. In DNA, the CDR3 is TGTGCCTCCTGGGACAGATCCAGCGAGCAGTACTTC. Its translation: CASWDRSSEQYF.

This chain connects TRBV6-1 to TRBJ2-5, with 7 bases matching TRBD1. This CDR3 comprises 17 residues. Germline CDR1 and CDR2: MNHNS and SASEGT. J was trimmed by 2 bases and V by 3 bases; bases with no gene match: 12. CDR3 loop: CASSDLGAGTAQETQYF. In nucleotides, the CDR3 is TGTGCCAGCAGTGATTTGGGGGCCGGGACAGCTCAAGAGACCCAGTACTTC.

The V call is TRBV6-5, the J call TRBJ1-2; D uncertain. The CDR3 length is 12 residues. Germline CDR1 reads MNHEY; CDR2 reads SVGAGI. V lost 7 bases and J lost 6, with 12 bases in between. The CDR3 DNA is TGTGCCAGCACCGGTGAGACACATGGCTACACCTTC. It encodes CASTGETHGYTF.

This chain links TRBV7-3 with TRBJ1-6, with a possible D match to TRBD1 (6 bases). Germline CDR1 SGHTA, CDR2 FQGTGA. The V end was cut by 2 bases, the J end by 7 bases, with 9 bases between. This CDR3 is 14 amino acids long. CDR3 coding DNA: TGTGCCAGCAGCTTAGAAACAGGGAATTCACCCCTCCACTTT. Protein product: CASSLETGNSPLHF.

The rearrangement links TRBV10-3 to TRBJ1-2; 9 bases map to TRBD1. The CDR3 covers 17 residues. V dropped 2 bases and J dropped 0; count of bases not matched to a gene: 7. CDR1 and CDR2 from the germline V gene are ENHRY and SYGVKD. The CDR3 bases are TGTGCCATCAGTGAGGGGACAGGGCTCAGAGCTAACTATGGCTACACCTTC. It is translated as CAISEGTGLRANYGYTF.

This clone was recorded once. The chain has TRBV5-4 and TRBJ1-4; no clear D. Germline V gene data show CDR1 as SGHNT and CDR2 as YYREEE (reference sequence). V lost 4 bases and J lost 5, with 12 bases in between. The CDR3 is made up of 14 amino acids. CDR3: CASSNRELNEKLFF. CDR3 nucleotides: TGTGCCAGCAGCAACCGGGAGCTCAATGAAAAACTGTTTTTT.

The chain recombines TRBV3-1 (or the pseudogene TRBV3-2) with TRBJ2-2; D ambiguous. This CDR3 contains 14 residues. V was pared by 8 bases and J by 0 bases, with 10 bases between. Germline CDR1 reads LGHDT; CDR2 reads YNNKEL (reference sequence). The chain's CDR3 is CASGPGSNTGELFF. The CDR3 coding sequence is TGTGCCAGCGGGCCAGGTTCGAACACCGGGGAGCTGTTTTTT.

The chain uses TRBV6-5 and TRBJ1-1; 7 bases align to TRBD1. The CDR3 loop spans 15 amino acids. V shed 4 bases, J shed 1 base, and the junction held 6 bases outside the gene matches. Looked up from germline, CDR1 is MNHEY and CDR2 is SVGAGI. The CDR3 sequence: CASSSPTGENTEAFF. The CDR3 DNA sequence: TGTGCCAGCAGTTCCCCCACAGGGGAGAACACTGAAGCTTTCTTT.

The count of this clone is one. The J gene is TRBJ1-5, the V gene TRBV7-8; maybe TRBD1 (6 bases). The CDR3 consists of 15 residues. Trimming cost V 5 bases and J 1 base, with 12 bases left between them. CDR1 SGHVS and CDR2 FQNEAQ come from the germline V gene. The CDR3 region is CASSTGQTSNQPQHF. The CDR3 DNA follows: TGTGCCAGCAGCACCGGACAGACCAGCAATCAGCCCCAGCATTTT.

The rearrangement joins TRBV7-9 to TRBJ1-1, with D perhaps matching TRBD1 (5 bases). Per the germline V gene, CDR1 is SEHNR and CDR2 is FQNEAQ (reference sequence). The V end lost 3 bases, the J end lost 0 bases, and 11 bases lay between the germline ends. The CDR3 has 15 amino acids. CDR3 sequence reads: CASSFTTVLNTEAFF. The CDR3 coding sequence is TGTGCCAGCAGCTTTACGACAGTCCTGAACACTGAAGCTTTCTTT.

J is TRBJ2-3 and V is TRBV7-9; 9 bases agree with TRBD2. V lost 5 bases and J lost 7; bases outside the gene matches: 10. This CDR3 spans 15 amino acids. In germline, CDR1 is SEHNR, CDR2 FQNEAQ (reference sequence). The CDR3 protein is CASSRGRLAGYTQYF. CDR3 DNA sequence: TGTGCCAGCAGCCGAGGGAGGCTAGCGGGGTATACGCAGTATTTT.

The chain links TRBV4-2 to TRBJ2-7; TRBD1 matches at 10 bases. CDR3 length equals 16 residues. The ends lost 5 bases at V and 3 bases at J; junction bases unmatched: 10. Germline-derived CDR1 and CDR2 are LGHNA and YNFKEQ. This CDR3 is CASSFQVGTGDYEQYF. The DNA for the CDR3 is TGTGCCAGCAGCTTCCAAGTAGGGACAGGGGACTACGAGCAGTACTTC.

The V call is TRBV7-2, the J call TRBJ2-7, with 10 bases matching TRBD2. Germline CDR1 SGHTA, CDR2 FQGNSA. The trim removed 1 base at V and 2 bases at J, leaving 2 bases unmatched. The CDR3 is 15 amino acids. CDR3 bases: TGTGCCAGCAGCTTAGGGACTAGCGGACCCTACGAGCAGTACTTC. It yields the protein CASSLGTSGPYEQYF.

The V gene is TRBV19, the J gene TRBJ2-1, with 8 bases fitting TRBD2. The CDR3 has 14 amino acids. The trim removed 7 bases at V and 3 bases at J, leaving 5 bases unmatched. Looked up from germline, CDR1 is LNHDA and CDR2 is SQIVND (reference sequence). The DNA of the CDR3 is TGTGCCAGTACCAAACGGGGGGGCTACAATGAGCAGTTCTTC. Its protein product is CASTKRGGYNEQFF.

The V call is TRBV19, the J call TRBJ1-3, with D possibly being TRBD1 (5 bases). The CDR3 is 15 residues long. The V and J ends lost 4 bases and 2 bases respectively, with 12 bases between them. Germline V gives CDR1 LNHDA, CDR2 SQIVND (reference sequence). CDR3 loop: CASSRTIGAGNTIYF. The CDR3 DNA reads TGTGCCAGTAGTAGGACTATAGGGGCTGGAAACACCATATATTTT.

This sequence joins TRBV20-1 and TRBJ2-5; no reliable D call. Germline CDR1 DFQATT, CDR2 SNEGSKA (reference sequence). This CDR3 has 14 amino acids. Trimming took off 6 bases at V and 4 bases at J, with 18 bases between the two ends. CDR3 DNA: TGCAGTGCCAGTCCAACAGTAAGAGTAGAGACCCAGTACTTC. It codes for CSASPTVRVETQYF.

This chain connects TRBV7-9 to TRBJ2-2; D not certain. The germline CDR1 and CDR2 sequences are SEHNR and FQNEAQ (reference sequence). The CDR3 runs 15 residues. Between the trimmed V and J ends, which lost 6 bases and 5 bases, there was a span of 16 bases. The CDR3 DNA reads TGTGCCAGCAGTAAATTGTCTGTTAAAACCGGGGAGCTGTTTTTT. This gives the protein CASSKLSVKTGELFF.